This record covers a single T cell receptor (beta chain). Its antigen is still unknown. Germline loops: CDR1 SEHNR, CDR2 FQNEAQ (reference sequence). The CDR3 has 19 residues. This sample was included in a study of T cells expressing NK-cell markers. The wider study: Obtained from sorted CD3+CD56+NKG2C+, CD3+CD56+NKG2C- and CD3+CD56-NKG2C+ T cells were the TCR beta repertoires. Study results and limitations: The study did not resolve the HCMV specificity of expanded NKG2C+ T cell clones. There were several donors in whom these clonotypes also led the CD3+CD56-NKG2C+ fraction.

Using the 5' RACE reads, TCRdb records one entry per CDR3 protein without DNA. The ten most abundant clones cover 37% of a sample with some 140,000 distinct CDR3 sequences. This TCR was recovered from a woman aged 45-65 years in good health. Sequenced input: blood T cells: a sorted CD56 or NKG2C T cell subset, CD4+ or CD8+ T cells, or bulk PBMC T cells (not recorded which). The chain carries TRBV7-9 and TRBJ1-2; TCRdb proposes TRBD1, but this gene call is untestable without DNA. The CDR3 loop is CASSLGAGTGGPTNYGYTF.